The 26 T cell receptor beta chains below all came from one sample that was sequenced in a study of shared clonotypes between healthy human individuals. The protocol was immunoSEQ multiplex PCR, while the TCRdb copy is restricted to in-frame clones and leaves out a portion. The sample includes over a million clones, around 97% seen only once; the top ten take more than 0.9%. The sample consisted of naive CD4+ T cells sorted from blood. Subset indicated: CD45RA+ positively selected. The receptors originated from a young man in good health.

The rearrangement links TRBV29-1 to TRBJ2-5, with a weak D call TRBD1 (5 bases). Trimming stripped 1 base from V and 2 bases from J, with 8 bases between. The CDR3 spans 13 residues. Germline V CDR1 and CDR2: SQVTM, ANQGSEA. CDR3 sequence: CSVEGRAQETQYF. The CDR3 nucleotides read TGCAGCGTTGAAGGCAGGGCGCAAGAGACCCAGTACTTC.

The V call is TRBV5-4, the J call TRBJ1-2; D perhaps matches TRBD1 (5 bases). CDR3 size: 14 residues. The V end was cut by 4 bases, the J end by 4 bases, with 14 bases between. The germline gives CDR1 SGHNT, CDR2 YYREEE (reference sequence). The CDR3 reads CASSGGEFGYGYTF. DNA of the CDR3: TGTGCCAGCAGCGGAGGGGAATTCGGCTATGGCTACACCTTC.

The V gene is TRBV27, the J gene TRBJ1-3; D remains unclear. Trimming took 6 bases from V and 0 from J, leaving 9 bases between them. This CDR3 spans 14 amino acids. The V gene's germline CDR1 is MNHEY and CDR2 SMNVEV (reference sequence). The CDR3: CASRSAGSGNTIYF. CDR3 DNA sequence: TGTGCCAGCAGGAGCGCTGGCTCTGGAAACACCATATATTTT.

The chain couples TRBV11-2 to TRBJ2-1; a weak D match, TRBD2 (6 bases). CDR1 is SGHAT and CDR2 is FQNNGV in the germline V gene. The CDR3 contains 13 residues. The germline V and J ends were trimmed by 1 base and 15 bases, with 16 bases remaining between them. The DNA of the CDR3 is TGTGCCAGCAGCTTAGCCCTCCGGGACTCCCCGTTCTTC. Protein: CASSLALRDSPFF. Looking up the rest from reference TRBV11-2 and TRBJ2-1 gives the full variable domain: EAGVAQSPRYKIIEKRQSVAFWCNPISGHATLYWYQQILGQGPKLLIQFQNNGVVDDSQLPKDRFSAERLKGVDSTLKIQPAKLEDSAVYLCASSLALRDSPFFGPGTRLTVL.

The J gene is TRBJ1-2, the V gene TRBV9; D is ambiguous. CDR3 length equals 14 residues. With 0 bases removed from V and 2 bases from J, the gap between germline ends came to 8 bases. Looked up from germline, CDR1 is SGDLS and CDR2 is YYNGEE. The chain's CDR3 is CASSVASGNYGYTF. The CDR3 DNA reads TGTGCCAGCAGCGTAGCATCGGGGAACTATGGCTACACCTTC. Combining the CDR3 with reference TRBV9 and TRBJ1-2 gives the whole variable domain DSGVTQTPKHLITATGQRVTLRCSPRSGDLSVYWYQQSLDQGLQFLIQYYNGEERAKGNILERFSAQQFPDLHSELNLSSLELGDSALYFCASSVASGNYGYTFGSGTRLTVV.

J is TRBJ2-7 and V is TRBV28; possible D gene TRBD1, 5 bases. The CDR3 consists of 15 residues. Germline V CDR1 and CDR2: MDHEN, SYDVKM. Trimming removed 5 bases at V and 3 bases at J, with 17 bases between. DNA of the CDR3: TGTGCCAGCAGTATTACTCCGGCCAGGGACTACGAGCAGTACTTC. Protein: CASSITPARDYEQYF.

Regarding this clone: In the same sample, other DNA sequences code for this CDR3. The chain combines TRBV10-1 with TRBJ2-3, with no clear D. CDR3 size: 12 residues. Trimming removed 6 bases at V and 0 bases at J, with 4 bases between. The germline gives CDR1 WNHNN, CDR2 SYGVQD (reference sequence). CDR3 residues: CASSPSTDTQYF. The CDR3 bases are TGCGCCAGCAGCCCTAGCACAGATACGCAGTATTTT.

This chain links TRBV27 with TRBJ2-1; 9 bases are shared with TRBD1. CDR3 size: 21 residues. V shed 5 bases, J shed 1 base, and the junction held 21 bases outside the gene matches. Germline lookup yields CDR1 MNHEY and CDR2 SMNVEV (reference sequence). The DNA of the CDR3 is TGTGCCAGCAGTCCCTCACCCCCCCACAGGGGGCGCATTCAATCCTACAATGAGCAGTTCTTC. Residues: CASSPSPPHRGRIQSYNEQFF.

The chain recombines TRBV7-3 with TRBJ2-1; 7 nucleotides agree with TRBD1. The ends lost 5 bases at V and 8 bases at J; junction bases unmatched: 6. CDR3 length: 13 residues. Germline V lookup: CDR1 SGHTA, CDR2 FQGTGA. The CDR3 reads CASSIHRGDEQFF. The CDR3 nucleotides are TGTGCCAGCAGCATCCACAGGGGCGATGAGCAGTTCTTC.

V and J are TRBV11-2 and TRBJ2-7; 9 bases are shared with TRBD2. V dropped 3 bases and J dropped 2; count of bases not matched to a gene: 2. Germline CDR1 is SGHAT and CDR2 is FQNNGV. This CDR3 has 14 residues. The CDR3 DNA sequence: TGTGCCAGCAGCTTGACTAGCGGCCCCTACGAGCAGTACTTC. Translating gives CASSLTSGPYEQYF. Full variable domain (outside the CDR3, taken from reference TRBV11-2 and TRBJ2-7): EAGVAQSPRYKIIEKRQSVAFWCNPISGHATLYWYQQILGQGPKLLIQFQNNGVVDDSQLPKDRFSAERLKGVDSTLKIQPAKLEDSAVYLCASSLTSGPYEQYFGPGTRLTVT.

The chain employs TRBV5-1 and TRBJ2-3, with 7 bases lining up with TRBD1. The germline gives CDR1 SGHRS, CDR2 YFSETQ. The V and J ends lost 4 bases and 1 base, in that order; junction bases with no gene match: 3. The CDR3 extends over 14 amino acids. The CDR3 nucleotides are TGCGCCAGCAGCCCGCAGGGGGGCACAGATACGCAGTATTTT. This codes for CASSPQGGTDTQYF.

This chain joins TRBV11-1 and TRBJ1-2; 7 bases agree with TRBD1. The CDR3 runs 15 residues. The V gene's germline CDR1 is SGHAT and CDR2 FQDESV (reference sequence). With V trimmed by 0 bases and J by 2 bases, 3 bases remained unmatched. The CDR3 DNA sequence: TGTGCCAGCAGCTTAGCAGGGGGCCCCAACTATGGCTACACCTTC. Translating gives CASSLAGGPNYGYTF. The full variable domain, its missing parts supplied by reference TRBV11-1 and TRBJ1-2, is EAEVAQSPRYKITEKSQAVAFWCDPISGHATLYWYRQILGQGPELLVQFQDESVVDDSQLPKDRFSAERLKGVDSTLKIQPAELGDSAMYLCASSLAGGPNYGYTFGSGTRLTVV.

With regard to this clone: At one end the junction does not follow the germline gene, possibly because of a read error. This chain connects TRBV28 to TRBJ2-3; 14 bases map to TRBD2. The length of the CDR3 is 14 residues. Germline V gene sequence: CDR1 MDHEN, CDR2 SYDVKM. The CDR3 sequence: CASSIWGLAGASYF. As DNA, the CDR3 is TGTGCCAGCAGTATATGGGGACTAGCGGGAGCTTCATATTTT.

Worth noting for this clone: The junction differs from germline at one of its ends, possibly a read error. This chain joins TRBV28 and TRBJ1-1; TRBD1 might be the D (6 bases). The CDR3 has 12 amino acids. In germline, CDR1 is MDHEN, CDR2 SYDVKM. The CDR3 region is CLSGQRNTEAFF. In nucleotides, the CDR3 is TGCTTATCCGGACAGAGGAACACTGAAGCTTTCTTT.

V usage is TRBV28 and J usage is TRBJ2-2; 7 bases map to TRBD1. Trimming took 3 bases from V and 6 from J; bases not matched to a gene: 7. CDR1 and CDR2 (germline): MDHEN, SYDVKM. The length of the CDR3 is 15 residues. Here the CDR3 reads CASSLGRGRPGELFF. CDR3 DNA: TGTGCCAGCAGTTTGGGAAGGGGGCGCCCCGGGGAGCTGTTTTTT.

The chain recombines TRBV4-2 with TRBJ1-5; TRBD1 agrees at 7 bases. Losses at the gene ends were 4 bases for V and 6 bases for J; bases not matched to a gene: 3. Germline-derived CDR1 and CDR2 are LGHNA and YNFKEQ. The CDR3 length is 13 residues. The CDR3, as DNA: TGTGCCAGCAGCCGAGACAGGGCTCAGCCCCAGCATTTT. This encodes CASSRDRAQPQHF.

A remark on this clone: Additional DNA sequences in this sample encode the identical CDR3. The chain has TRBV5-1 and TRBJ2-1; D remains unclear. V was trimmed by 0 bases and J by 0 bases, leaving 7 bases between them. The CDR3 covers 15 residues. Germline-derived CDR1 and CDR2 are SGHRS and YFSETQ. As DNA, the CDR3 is TGCGCCAGCAGCTTGGGCGGAAGCTCCTACAATGAGCAGTTCTTC. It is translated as CASSLGGSSYNEQFF.

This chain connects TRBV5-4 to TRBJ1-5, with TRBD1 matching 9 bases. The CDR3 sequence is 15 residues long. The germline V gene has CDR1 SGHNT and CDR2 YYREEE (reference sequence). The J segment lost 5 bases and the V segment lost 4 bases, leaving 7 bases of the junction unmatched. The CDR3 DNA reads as TGTGCCAGCAGCCCGGGACAGGGAAGTCATCAGCCCCAGCATTTT. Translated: CASSPGQGSHQPQHF.

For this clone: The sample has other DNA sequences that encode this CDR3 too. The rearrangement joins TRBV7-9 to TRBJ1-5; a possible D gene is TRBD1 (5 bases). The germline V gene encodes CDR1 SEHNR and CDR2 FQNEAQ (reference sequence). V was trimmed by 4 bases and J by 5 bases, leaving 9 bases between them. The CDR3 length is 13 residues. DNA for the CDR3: TGTGCCAGCAGCTCAGACAGTTATCAGCCCCAGCATTTT. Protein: CASSSDSYQPQHF.

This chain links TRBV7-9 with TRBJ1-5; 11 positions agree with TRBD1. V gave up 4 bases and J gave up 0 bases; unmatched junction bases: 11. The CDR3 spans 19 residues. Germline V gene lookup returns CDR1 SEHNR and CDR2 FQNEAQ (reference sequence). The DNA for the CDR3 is TGTGCCAGCAGCTGGTCGGGACAGGGGGGCCAGTATAGCAATCAGCCCCAGCATTTT. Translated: CASSWSGQGGQYSNQPQHF.

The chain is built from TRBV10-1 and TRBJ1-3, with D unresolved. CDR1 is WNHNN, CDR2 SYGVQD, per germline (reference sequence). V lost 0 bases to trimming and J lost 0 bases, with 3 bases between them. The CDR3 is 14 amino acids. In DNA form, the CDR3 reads TGCGCCAGCAGTGAGTCACGCTCTGGAAACACCATATATTTT. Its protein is CASSESRSGNTIYF.

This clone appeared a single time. This chain's CDR3 is CASSGRLGLAGIPYEQYF. The CDR3 bases are TGCGCCAGCAGTGGAAGACTTGGACTAGCGGGAATACCCTACGAGCAGTACTTC. The chain employs TRBV10-1 and TRBJ2-7, with 12 bases identical to TRBD2. The CDR3 sequence is 18 residues long. V shed 4 bases, J shed 2 bases, and the junction held 12 bases outside the gene matches. Germline V gene data show CDR1 as WNHNN and CDR2 as SYGVQD (reference sequence).

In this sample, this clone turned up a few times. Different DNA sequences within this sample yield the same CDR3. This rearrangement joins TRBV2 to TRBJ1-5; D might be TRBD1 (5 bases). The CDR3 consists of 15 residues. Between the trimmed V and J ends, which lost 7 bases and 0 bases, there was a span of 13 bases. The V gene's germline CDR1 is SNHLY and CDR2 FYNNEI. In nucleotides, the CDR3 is TGTGCCAGCACTCCAGACAGAAATAGCAATCAGCCCCAGCATTTT. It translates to CASTPDRNSNQPQHF.

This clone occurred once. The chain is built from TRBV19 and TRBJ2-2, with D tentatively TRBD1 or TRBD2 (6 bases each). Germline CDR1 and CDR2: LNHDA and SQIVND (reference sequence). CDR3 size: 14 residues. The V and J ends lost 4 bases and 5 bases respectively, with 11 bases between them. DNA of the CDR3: TGTGCCAGTAGTACCCTAGGGGGGACCGGGGAGCTGTTTTTT. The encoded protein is CASSTLGGTGELFF.

The chain's CDR3 is CASSPWIGLSSTDTQYF. The CDR3 coding sequence is TGTGCCAGCAGCCCATGGATCGGACTCAGTAGCACAGATACGCAGTATTTT. This chain connects TRBV7-9 to TRBJ2-3; perhaps TRBD2 as D (5 bases). Germline CDR1 SEHNR, CDR2 FQNEAQ (reference sequence). Trimming stripped 5 bases from V and 0 bases from J, with 18 bases between. CDR3 length: 17 amino acids.

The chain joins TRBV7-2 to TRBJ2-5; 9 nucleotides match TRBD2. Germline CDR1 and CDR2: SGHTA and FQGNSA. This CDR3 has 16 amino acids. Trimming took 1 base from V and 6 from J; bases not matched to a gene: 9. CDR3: CASSLGGGRASKTQYF. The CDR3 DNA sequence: TGTGCCAGCAGCTTAGGGGGCGGGAGGGCCTCGAAGACCCAGTACTTC.